The clone carrying this TCR beta chain has only one observation. This record belongs to a study of blood T cell repertoires in COVID-19. As for the study in general: PBMCs, B-cell-depleted T cells, or T cells provided the cDNA or gDNA that made up the material.

Repertoires were generated with immunoSEQ multiplex PCR, while TCRdb's copy carries only in-frame clones and drops some. This sample has about 160,000 clones; 81% occur once, and the top ten carry about 5%. The CDR3 runs 14 residues. Germline loops: CDR1 SQVTM, CDR2 ANQGSEA. V lost 0 bases and J 3 bases, leaving 11 bases between the germline ends. The study drew participants aged about 18 to 89 years from fewer than 30 US areas. Clinical history as reported by participants underpinned cohort assignment. The sequenced sample consisted of PBMCs or T cells enriched from blood (not recorded which). The gene calls are TRBV29-1 and TRBJ1-1; a possible D gene is TRBD1 (5 bases). The source of this sequence is a woman in her thirties or forties with acute COVID-19. The DNA of the CDR3 is TGCAGCGTTGAAGAATACCAGGGTTACACTGAAGCTTTCTTT. This translates into CSVEEYQGYTEAFF.